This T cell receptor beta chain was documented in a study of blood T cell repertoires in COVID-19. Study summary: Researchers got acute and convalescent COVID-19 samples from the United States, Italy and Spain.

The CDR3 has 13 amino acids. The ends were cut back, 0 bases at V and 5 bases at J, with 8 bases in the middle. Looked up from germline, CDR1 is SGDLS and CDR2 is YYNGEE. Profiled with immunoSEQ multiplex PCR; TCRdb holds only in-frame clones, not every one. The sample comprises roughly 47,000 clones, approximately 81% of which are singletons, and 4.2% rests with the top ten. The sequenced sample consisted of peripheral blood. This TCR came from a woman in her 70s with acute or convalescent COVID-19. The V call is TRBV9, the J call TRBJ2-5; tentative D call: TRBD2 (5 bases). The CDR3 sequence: CASSVGGRETQYF. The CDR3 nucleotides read TGTGCCAGCAGCGTAGGAGGGCGGGAGACCCAGTACTTC.